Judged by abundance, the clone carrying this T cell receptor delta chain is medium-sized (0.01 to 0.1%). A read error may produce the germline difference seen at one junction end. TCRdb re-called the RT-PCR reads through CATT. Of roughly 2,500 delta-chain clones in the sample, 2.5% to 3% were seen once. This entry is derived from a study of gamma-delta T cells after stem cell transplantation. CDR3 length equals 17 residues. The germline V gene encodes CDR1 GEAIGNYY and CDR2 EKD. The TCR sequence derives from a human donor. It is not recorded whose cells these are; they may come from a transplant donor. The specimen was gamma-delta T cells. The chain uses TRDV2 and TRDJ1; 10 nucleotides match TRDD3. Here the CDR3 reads CACDTVLGDTHTHKLIF. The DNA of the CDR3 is TGTGCCTGTGACACCGTTTTGGGGGATACCCACACCCATAAACTCATCTTT.